The rows below give T cell receptor beta chains drawn from one sample of a study of shared clonotypes between healthy human individuals. Repertoires were generated with immunoSEQ multiplex PCR, while TCRdb's copy carries only in-frame clones and drops some. The sample carries 2 million or so clones, around 95% recorded once. The sequenced material came from naive CD4+ T cells sorted from blood. These receptors came from a man aged 18 to 30 in good health. CDR3s include the opening cysteine and the closing phenylalanine or tryptophan. Each record gives: CDR3 DNA, CDR3 protein, clone size, J gene, D gene, V gene. A D gene is named only where the DNA matches it firmly. Not every row has a clone size; where given, it reads once, few, many or a size class.

DNA: TGCGCCAGCAGGGGGACTAGCGGGAGGGTGGCCGAGCAGTACTTC
CDR3: CASRGTSGRVAEQYF
size: NA
J: TRBJ2-7
D: TRBD2
V: TRBV5-1

DNA: TGTGCCAGCAGCTACTCGGGTCAAGAGACCCAGTACTTC
CDR3: CASSYSGQETQYF
size: NA
J: TRBJ2-5
D: NA
V: TRBV7-6

DNA: TGTGCCAGTACCGAATCGGGGTCTCCCAATTCACCCCTCCACTTT
CDR3: CASTESGSPNSPLHF
size: NA
J: TRBJ1-6
D: NA
V: TRBV2

DNA: TGCGCCAGCAGCTTGATGGGGGGCGAGCAAGAGACCCAGTACTTC
CDR3: CASSLMGGEQETQYF
size: NA
J: TRBJ2-5
D: NA
V: TRBV5-1

DNA: TGTGCCAGCAGTGAACTAGCGAGAATCTCTAGCACAGATACGCAGTATTTT
CDR3: CASSELARISSTDTQYF
size: NA
J: TRBJ2-3
D: NA
V: TRBV6-1

DNA: TGTGCCAGCAGTGAAGCGCGACAGATCCACTACGAGCAGTACTTC
CDR3: CASSEARQIHYEQYF
size: NA
J: TRBJ2-7
D: NA
V: TRBV2

DNA: TGTGCCAGCTCACGGGGACAGGGTGTGGACTTC
CDR3: CASSRGQGVDF
size: NA
J: TRBJ2-5
D: TRBD1
V: TRBV18

DNA: TGTGCCAGCTCACCCTATACTCAATCATACGAGCAGTACTTC
CDR3: CASSPYTQSYEQYF
size: NA
J: TRBJ2-7
D: NA
V: TRBV18

DNA: TGTGCCAGCTCACCATTCCAGGGGGGGATTGCAACTAATGAAAAACTGTTTTTT
CDR3: CASSPFQGGIATNEKLFF
size: NA
J: TRBJ1-4
D: TRBD1
V: TRBV18

DNA: TGTGCCAGCAGTTTATCGAGCGTCCCGGATACGCAGTATTTT
CDR3: CASSLSSVPDTQYF
size: NA
J: TRBJ2-3
D: NA
V: TRBV27

DNA: TGTGCCAGCAGCTTGACAGGGAACACTGAAGCTTTCTTT
CDR3: CASSLTGNTEAFF
size: few
J: TRBJ1-1
D: NA
V: TRBV5-4

DNA: TGTGCCATCAGTGAGGAGGACGTGCGCTACCAAGAGACCCAGTACTTC
CDR3: CAISEEDVRYQETQYF
size: NA
J: TRBJ2-5
D: NA
V: TRBV10-3

DNA: TGTGCCTGGAGCCGGACTCTGAACACCGGGGAGCTGTTTTTT
CDR3: CAWSRTLNTGELFF
size: once
J: TRBJ2-2
D: NA
V: TRBV30

DNA: TGTGCCAGCAGTTTATCGACTAGCTTAATGCCCCAGTACTTC
CDR3: CASSLSTSLMPQYF
size: once
J: TRBJ2-5
D: TRBD2
V: TRBV27

DNA: TGTGCCAGCAGTTCCACACAGGGAGGCACTGAAGCTTTCTTT
CDR3: CASSSTQGGTEAFF
size: NA
J: TRBJ1-1
D: NA
V: TRBV6-5

DNA: TGTGCCAGCAGCCAAGTTCTTAAATCGGCTTCTGGGGCCAACGTCCTGACTTTC
CDR3: CASSQVLKSASGANVLTF
size: NA
J: TRBJ2-6
D: NA
V: TRBV4-2

DNA: TGTGCCAGCAGTGTTGCAGGCTCGAGGACTGAAGCTTTCTTT
CDR3: CASSVAGSRTEAFF
size: NA
J: TRBJ1-1
D: NA
V: TRBV2

DNA: TGTGCCAGCAGTGAGGAACAGAACACTGAAGCTTTCTTT
CDR3: CASSEEQNTEAFF
size: once
J: TRBJ1-1
D: NA
V: TRBV2

DNA: TGCGCCAGCAGCCTGGGACAGGGCCTAGGAAAACTGTTTTTT
CDR3: CASSLGQGLGKLFF
size: NA
J: TRBJ1-4
D: TRBD1
V: TRBV4-3

DNA: TGTGCCAGCAGCGAACAGGGAAGCAATCAGCCCCAGCATTTT
CDR3: CASSEQGSNQPQHF
size: NA
J: TRBJ1-5
D: NA
V: TRBV7-2

DNA: TGCAGCGTTGCCGGACTAGCGGGGCCGCGCAACGAGCAGTACTTC
CDR3: CSVAGLAGPRNEQYF
size: NA
J: TRBJ2-7
D: TRBD2
V: TRBV29-1

DNA: TGTGCCTGGAGCATTTCGTATAGCGGGAGAATTTTCGACGGAGCCAAAAACATTCAGTACTTC
CDR3: CAWSISYSGRIFDGAKNIQYF
size: NA
J: TRBJ2-4
D: TRBD2
V: TRBV30

DNA: TGTGCCAGAAGCCCGAGGCCAGCTTTCTTT
CDR3: CARSPRPAFF
size: few
J: TRBJ1-1
D: NA
V: TRBV5-3

DNA: TGTGCCAGCAGCCAAGATTTCAGGACAGGGGGTACCGGGGAGCTGTTTTTT
CDR3: CASSQDFRTGGTGELFF
size: NA
J: TRBJ2-2
D: TRBD1
V: TRBV14

DNA: TGTGCCAGCAGCGTGACAGGGCTAGAAAACATTCAGTACTTC
CDR3: CASSVTGLENIQYF
size: NA
J: TRBJ2-4
D: TRBD1
V: TRBV14

DNA: TGTGCCAGCAGCTTAGAGGCGAACACCGGGGAGCTGTTTTTT
CDR3: CASSLEANTGELFF
size: NA
J: TRBJ2-2
D: NA
V: TRBV11-2

DNA: TGCGCCAGCAGCGCGAGCGGGCTATTTACCTACGAGCAGTACTTC
CDR3: CASSASGLFTYEQYF
size: NA
J: TRBJ2-7
D: NA
V: TRBV5-1

DNA: TGTGCCAGCAGCTTGGGGCGGGGCGGCTCCTACAATGAGCAGTTCTTC
CDR3: CASSLGRGGSYNEQFF
size: NA
J: TRBJ2-1
D: NA
V: TRBV5-4

DNA: TGTGCCAGCAGTCGATCAACAATGAACACTGAAGCTTTCTTT
CDR3: CASSRSTMNTEAFF
size: NA
J: TRBJ1-1
D: NA
V: TRBV6-5

DNA: TGTGCCAGCAGCTTAGACCTAGCAATTGAGCAGTTCTTC
CDR3: CASSLDLAIEQFF
size: NA
J: TRBJ2-1
D: NA
V: TRBV7-9

DNA: TGCGCCAGCAGCTTGGCGGTAGCGGGAGTGATCAATGAGCAGTTCTTC
CDR3: CASSLAVAGVINEQFF
size: NA
J: TRBJ2-1
D: TRBD2
V: TRBV5-1

DNA: TGTGCCAGCAGTGAAGGGTCAGGGTTTGGGGAGACCCAGTACTTC
CDR3: CASSEGSGFGETQYF
size: once
J: TRBJ2-5
D: NA
V: TRBV25-1

DNA: TGTGCCAGCACCCCTCGCCAGGGGAAAGCTGGAAACACCATATATTTT
CDR3: CASTPRQGKAGNTIYF
size: NA
J: TRBJ1-3
D: NA
V: TRBV5-8

DNA: TGCGCCAGCAAGGGGCCCGGGGGCGCCGGTGAAAACGAGCAGTACTTC
CDR3: CASKGPGGAGENEQYF
size: once
J: TRBJ2-7
D: NA
V: TRBV10-2

DNA: TGTGCCAGCAGCTTAGCCGTTAGACAGAACGAGCAGTACTTC
CDR3: CASSLAVRQNEQYF
size: NA
J: TRBJ2-7
D: NA
V: TRBV7-2

DNA: TGTGCCAGCAGCGCCAGCGGCGGGACTGAAGAGACCCAGTACTTC
CDR3: CASSASGGTEETQYF
size: NA
J: TRBJ2-5
D: NA
V: TRBV9

DNA: TGTGCCAGCAGTCCCACAGGGGGCGGCTACACCTTC
CDR3: CASSPTGGGYTF
size: NA
J: TRBJ1-2
D: TRBD1
V: TRBV27

DNA: TGCGCCAGCAGCCGCCCCGACTATCATACGCAGTATTTT
CDR3: CASSRPDYHTQYF
size: NA
J: TRBJ2-3
D: NA
V: TRBV5-1

DNA: TGTGCCACCAGCAGAGATCAGCAGACTAATGAAAAACTGTTTTTT
CDR3: CATSRDQQTNEKLFF
size: NA
J: TRBJ1-4
D: NA
V: TRBV15

DNA: TGTGCCAGCAGCTTGGGAGGAATCCATGGCTACACCTTC
CDR3: CASSLGGIHGYTF
size: once
J: TRBJ1-2
D: NA
V: TRBV7-2

DNA: TGCGCCAGCAGCTTGGTTCCAGGGGACACTGAAGCTTTCTTT
CDR3: CASSLVPGDTEAFF
size: NA
J: TRBJ1-1
D: NA
V: TRBV5-1

DNA: TGTGCCAGTAGCATCGGACAGGCTCGCTCTGGAAACACCATATATTTT
CDR3: CASSIGQARSGNTIYF
size: NA
J: TRBJ1-3
D: TRBD1
V: TRBV2

DNA: TGTGCCTGGAGCGAGACAGGGAACGTATTTGAAAAACTGTTTTTT
CDR3: CAWSETGNVFEKLFF
size: NA
J: TRBJ1-4
D: TRBD1
V: TRBV30

DNA: TGTGCCAGCAGTTACTCTAAACGGTTTCTTTACGAGCAGTACTTC
CDR3: CASSYSKRFLYEQYF
size: NA
J: TRBJ2-7
D: NA
V: TRBV6-8

DNA: TGTGCCAGTAATCGTAAGGGAAACGGGGTGTTTTTT
CDR3: CASNRKGNGVFF
size: few
J: TRBJ1-4
D: NA
V: TRBV19

DNA: TGCGCCAGCAGCCCCCAGTTGGGGGACATTCAGTACTTC
CDR3: CASSPQLGDIQYF
size: NA
J: TRBJ2-4
D: NA
V: TRBV10-1

DNA: TGTGCCAGCGGTCCCGGGGCGGGGGAGACCCAGTACTTC
CDR3: CASGPGAGETQYF
size: once
J: TRBJ2-5
D: NA
V: TRBV5-4

DNA: TGTGCCAGCAGCCCAGGACAGGGGCGGTTTACCTACACCTTC
CDR3: CASSPGQGRFTYTF
size: NA
J: TRBJ1-2
D: TRBD1
V: TRBV13

DNA: TGTGCCAGCAGTTTCCTCTCCGAGAACACTGAAGCTTTCTTT
CDR3: CASSFLSENTEAFF
size: once
J: TRBJ1-1
D: NA
V: TRBV6-5